This paragraph covers one T cell receptor beta chain sequence. This sample was taken from a study of shared clonotypes between healthy human individuals. Germline lookup yields CDR1 SGHRS and CDR2 YFSETQ. V was clipped by 2 bases and J by 10 bases; unmatched bases: 15. The CDR3 runs 16 residues. Every subset had its genomic DNA shared out evenly among several immunoSEQ plates. Produced via immunoSEQ multiplex PCR; TCRdb's table is partial and in-frame only. The table lists 2,500,000 or so clones, roughly 93% of them singletons. The chain joins TRBV5-1 to TRBJ2-1; 7 nucleotides align to TRBD2. The sample taken for sequencing was naive CD4+ T cells from PBMCs. Subset denoted: CD45RA+ positively selected. This clonotype was obtained from a man aged 18 to 29 in good health. Some clones in this sample may be carry-over from other donors' samples. CDR3 residues: CASSFDPGGTEAEQFF. As DNA, the CDR3 is TGCGCCAGCAGCTTTGACCCGGGAGGAACCGAGGCGGAGCAGTTCTTC.